The T cell receptor beta chain under discussion was sequenced for a study of T cells after yellow fever vaccination. On the study more broadly: It was SMART-Seq v4 Ultra Low Input that prepared the fractions with low cell numbers. General study points: Detected again after the booster were most primary-vaccination clones, at about 96% CD4 and 70% to 90% CD8.

CDR3 size: 16 residues. Germline CDR1 WNHNN, CDR2 SYGVQD (reference sequence). Losses at the gene ends were 3 bases for V and 9 bases for J; bases not matched to a gene: 10. Generation of TCR cDNA used 5'RACE template switching (which added a universal primer site and UMIs). TCRdb itself ran the 5' RACE reads through MiXCR, one entry per CDR3 protein. Of 450,000 to 600,000 distinct CDR3 sequences in the sample, approximately 13% were seen once. This clonotype was observed a few times. What it recognizes is unknown. The sample here was PBMCs, taken on the day of the yellow fever booster vaccination. This TCR derives from a man aged 30 to 45 who received the YFV17D yellow fever vaccine. This sequence joins TRBV10-1 and TRBJ2-1; 11 bases agree with TRBD2. The CDR3 loop reads CASSDTSGSPSAEQFF. CDR3 DNA: TGCGCCAGCAGTGACACTAGCGGGAGTCCGTCGGCTGAGCAGTTCTTC.